This T cell receptor (beta chain) was captured in a study of shared clonotypes between healthy human individuals. Per the original data handling: Junction-only immunoSEQ sequences carried no quality scores, so filtering differed. Assay: immunoSEQ multiplex PCR; the TCRdb copy retains only in-frame clones and omits some. The V and J calls and clone size were taken over from that table, and D and trimming were inferred from the DNA. The repertoire has some 500,000 clones, approximately 95% of them found once; the top ten carry 0.064%. The CDR3 totals 15 residues. V dropped 4 bases and J dropped 7; count of bases not matched to a gene: 10. CDR1 and CDR2 from the germline V gene are SGHAT and FQNNGV.

The V gene is TRBV11-2, the J gene TRBJ2-1, with 7 positions matching TRBD2. Sequencing was done on a sample of naive CD4+ T cells sorted from blood. Subset defined: CD45RA+ positively selected. This sequence originates from a woman aged 25 to 39 in good health. CDR3: CASSSTAGWGNEQFF. CDR3 coding DNA: TGTGCCAGCAGCTCAACAGCGGGATGGGGAAATGAGCAGTTCTTC.